The 15 T cell receptor beta chains below all came from one sample that was sequenced in a study of T cells in narcolepsy. Only in-frame clones appear in the TCRdb table, and some are missing; sequencing was by immunoSEQ multiplex PCR. The table shows roughly 11,000 clones, with roughly 93% occurring only once. The sample was CD45RA- memory CD4+ T cells from PBMCs. These receptors all stem from a human donor with narcolepsy.

This sequence joins TRBV5-4 and TRBJ2-3; D remains unclear. This CDR3 contains 17 residues. The V gene's germline CDR1 is SGHNT and CDR2 YYREEE (reference sequence). V lost 4 bases and J lost 2, with 20 bases in between. The CDR3 nucleotides are TGTGCCAGCAGCCCGAGGCCGAGTTTTACCTACACAGATACGCAGTATTTT. It specifies CASSPRPSFTYTDTQYF.

V is TRBV11-1 and J is TRBJ2-7; 8 positions match TRBD1. Germline CDR1 SGHAT, CDR2 FQDESV (reference sequence). V lost 5 bases to trimming and J lost 6 bases; unmatched junction nucleotides: 6. This CDR3 spans 13 amino acids. The CDR3 DNA follows: TGTGCCAGCAGCGCGGACAGGGTCCCCGAGCAGTACTTC. Translated, it gives CASSADRVPEQYF.

The V and J genes are TRBV5-1 and TRBJ2-2; D may be TRBD1 (5 bases). The length of the CDR3 is 15 residues. V lost 4 bases, J lost 8 bases, and 18 bases lay in between. From germline, CDR1 is SGHRS and CDR2 YFSETQ. The CDR3 reads CASSRVPTQGGELFF. The DNA for the CDR3 is TGCGCCAGCAGCCGTGTACCAACCCAGGGAGGGGAGCTGTTTTTT.

The V and J genes are TRBV7-2 and TRBJ2-6; possibly TRBD1 for D (6 bases). The CDR3 covers 15 residues. Germline loops: CDR1 SGHTA, CDR2 FQGNSA. V was pared by 6 bases and J by 0 bases, with 9 bases between. In DNA form, the CDR3 reads TGTGCCAGCAGTCTGGACAGCTCTGGGGCCAACGTCCTGACTTTC. This sequence encodes CASSLDSSGANVLTF. Full variable domain (missing parts from reference TRBV7-2 and TRBJ2-6): GAGVSQSPSNKVTEKGKDVELRCDPISGHTALYWYRQSLGQGLEFLIYFQGNSAPDKSGLPSDRFSAERTGGSVSTLTIQRTQQEDSAVYLCASSLDSSGANVLTFGAGSRLTVL.

V gene TRBV11-2 combines with J gene TRBJ2-7; possible D gene TRBD2, 6 bases. The CDR3 is 15 amino acids. V gave up 5 bases and J gave up 3 bases, with 17 bases separating them. Germline V gene lookup returns CDR1 SGHAT and CDR2 FQNNGV. The CDR3 nucleotides read TGTGCCAGCAGCAAAGACCAGGGAGGTAACTACGAGCAGTACTTC. Translating gives CASSKDQGGNYEQYF.

The chain joins TRBV6-5 to TRBJ1-1; no clear D. Germline CDR1 reads MNHEY; CDR2 reads SVGAGI. Trimming shortened V by 5 bases and J by 6 bases, and 13 bases separated the two germline ends. The CDR3 covers 13 residues. The CDR3 loop reads CASSLVVSAEAFF. CDR3 coding DNA: TGTGCCAGCAGTCTGGTCGTATCCGCTGAAGCTTTCTTT.

This rearrangement joins TRBV5-1 to TRBJ1-2; no definite D call. Per the germline V gene, CDR1 is SGHRS and CDR2 is YFSETQ. The V end lost 0 bases, the J end lost 0 bases, and 0 bases lay between the germline ends. The CDR3 contains 12 residues. The CDR3 loop reads CASSLANYGYTF. For the CDR3, the DNA is TGCGCCAGCAGCTTGGCTAACTATGGCTACACCTTC.

The V call is TRBV5-4, the J call TRBJ2-2; TRBD2 agrees at 7 bases. V lost 5 bases, J lost 4 bases, and 5 bases stayed unmatched. The CDR3 is 14 amino acids. CDR1 and CDR2 from the germline V gene are SGHNT and YYREEE (reference sequence). The CDR3 DNA reads as TGTGCCAGCAGAGACCGGGGGGTCACCGGGGAGCTGTTTTTT. This encodes CASRDRGVTGELFF.

The rearrangement links TRBV7-6 to TRBJ2-3, with 9 bases lining up with TRBD2. Germline-derived CDR1 and CDR2 are SGHVS and FNYEAQ. This CDR3 is 16 amino acids long. Unmatched junction bases numbered 9, after V lost 0 bases and J lost 8 bases. In nucleotides, the CDR3 is TGTGCCAGCAGCTTAGCGTCGCTAGCGGGGAGGGGTACGCAGTATTTT. Translated, it gives CASSLASLAGRGTQYF. The full variable domain, in which reference TRBV7-6 and TRBJ2-3 provide the parts outside the CDR3, is GAGVSQSPRYKVTKRGQDVALRCDPISGHVSLYWYRQALGQGPEFLTYFNYEAQQDKSGLPNDRFSAERPEGSISTLTIQRTEQRDSAMYRCASSLASLAGRGTQYFGPGTRLTVL.

This chain joins TRBV30 and TRBJ1-5, with D unclear. Trimming cost V 1 base and J 11 bases, with 18 bases left between them. The CDR3 is 14 amino acids. Germline loops: CDR1 GTSNPN, CDR2 SVGIG (reference sequence). CDR3 loop: CAWSAPGALSAQHF. CDR3 DNA: TGTGCCTGGAGTGCCCCGGGAGCCCTCTCGGCCCAGCATTTT.

The rearrangement joins TRBV27 to TRBJ1-6; D ambiguous. Germline-derived CDR1 and CDR2 are MNHEY and SMNVEV (reference sequence). The CDR3 is 15 residues long. Trimming took off 0 bases at V and 4 bases at J, with 7 bases between the two ends. Written as DNA, the CDR3 is TGTGCCAGCAGTTTATCGAGGGAGTATAATTCACCCCTCCACTTT. It translates to CASSLSREYNSPLHF.

This clone was counted a single time. The rearrangement uses TRBV29-1 and TRBJ2-7; D is perhaps TRBD1 (5 bases). Germline CDR1 reads SQVTM; CDR2 reads ANQGSEA. The CDR3 runs 13 residues. V lost 4 bases and J 1 base, leaving 11 bases between the germline ends. CDR3 nucleotide sequence: TGCAGCGTTGGGCAGGGATTATCCTACGAGCAGTACTTC. It codes for CSVGQGLSYEQYF.

This chain joins TRBV12-5 and TRBJ2-1; 7 nucleotides match TRBD2. The CDR3 covers 12 residues. Germline CDR1 LGHNT, CDR2 FRNRAP. The junction had 0 bases not matched to a gene; V was cut back by 4 bases and J by 6 bases. CDR3 residues: CASGWGGNEQFF. CDR3 in DNA: TGTGCTAGTGGTTGGGGGGGCAATGAGCAGTTCTTC. The whole variable domain, remainder taken from reference TRBV12-5 and TRBJ2-1, is DARVTQTPRHKVTEMGQEVTMRCQPILGHNTVFWYRQTMMQGLELLAYFRNRAPLDDSGMPKDRFSAEMPDATLATLKIQPSEPRDSAVYFCASGWGGNEQFFGPGTRLTVL.

This rearrangement joins TRBV7-6 to TRBJ1-2, with D uncertain. The CDR3 covers 13 residues. Trimming took off 6 bases at V and 5 bases at J, with 13 bases between the two ends. CDR1 and CDR2 from the germline V gene are SGHVS and FNYEAQ. CDR3 sequence reads: CASSNTGPYGYTF. In DNA, the CDR3 is TGTGCCAGCAGTAACACTGGACCTTATGGCTACACCTTC. Drawing the rest from reference TRBV7-6 and TRBJ1-2, the complete variable domain is GAGVSQSPRYKVTKRGQDVALRCDPISGHVSLYWYRQALGQGPEFLTYFNYEAQQDKSGLPNDRFSAERPEGSISTLTIQRTEQRDSAMYRCASSNTGPYGYTFGSGTRLTVV.

The chain links TRBV2 to TRBJ1-5, with TRBD1 matching over 8 bases. CDR3 size: 15 residues. Germline CDR1 reads SNHLY; CDR2 reads FYNNEI. The V and J ends lost 4 bases and 3 bases, in that order; junction bases with no gene match: 5. CDR3 protein: CASSGQGTYNQPQHF. CDR3 DNA sequence: TGTGCCAGCAGTGGACAGGGGACCTACAATCAGCCCCAGCATTTT.